A selection of T cell receptor beta chains follows, all from one sample in a study of response to subunit inactivated influenza vaccine. MiXCR was run by TCRdb on the RT-PCR reads, yielding one entry per CDR3 protein. The sample shows about 540,000 distinct CDR3 sequences, approximately 22% of them seen only once. These data were also filed under a second study, of T cells expressing NK-cell markers.

This specimen consisted of CD4+ T cells sorted from PBMCs, obtained 11 to 12 days after vaccination. The receptors were gathered from a man in his forties or fifties who received an inactivated influenza vaccine. Both conserved end residues are part of each CDR3. Each record gives: clone size, J gene, V gene, CDR3 length, D gene, CDR3 protein, CDR3 DNA. A D gene is named only where the DNA matches it firmly. A row's size may be missing; if present it is once, few, many or a size class.

. TRBJ1-1 TRBV7-2 12 . CASSSQNTEAFF TGTGCCAGCAGCTCTCAGAACACTGAAGCTTTCTTT
. TRBJ2-7 TRBV27 12 . CASSPVHRSEYF TGTGCCAGCAGTCCTGTACATAGGTCTGAGTACTTC
. TRBJ2-7 TRBV18 14 . CASSPYQNSYEQYF TGTGCCAGCTCACCATACCAGAATTCCTACGAGCAGTACTTC
. TRBJ2-1 TRBV18 13 . CASSIQENNEQFF TGTGCCAGCTCCATACAGGAGAACAATGAGCAGTTCTTC
. TRBJ1-2 TRBV29-1 14 . CSVEGRLANYGYTF TGCAGCGTTGAAGGACGGTTAGCTAACTATGGCTACACCTTC
many TRBJ2-3 TRBV3-1 12 . CASSQVADTQYF TGTGCCAGCAGCCAAGTTGCAGATACGCAGTATTTT
. TRBJ1-1 TRBV20-1 12 . CSARENSEEAFF TGCAGTGCTAGAGAAAATTCCGAGGAGGCTTTCTTT
. TRBJ2-2 TRBV28 12 . CASCLFYGELFF TGTGCCAGCTGCTTGTTCTACGGGGAGCTGTTTTTT
once TRBJ2-1 TRBV28 13 . CASSLLGPREQFF TGTGCCAGCAGTTTGCTGGGACCTCGGGAGCAGTTCTTC
. TRBJ2-1 TRBV6-1 17 TRBD2 CASSPSPSGGYYNEQFF TGTGCCAGCAGTCCCTCCCCTAGCGGGGGGTACTACAATGAGCAGTTCTTC
. TRBJ2-5 TRBV7-9 13 . CASSLRYEETQYF TGTGCCAGCAGCTTACGCTACGAAGAGACCCAGTACTTC
. TRBJ2-1 TRBV7-3 12 TRBD2 CASSSRGGEQFF TGTGCCAGCAGCTCCCGGGGGGGTGAGCAGTTCTTC
. TRBJ2-3 TRBV11-2 14 . CASSFAGESDTQYF TGTGCCAGCAGCTTCGCAGGGGAGTCAGATACGCAGTATTTT
. TRBJ2-5 TRBV18 14 . CASSPNWGEETQYF TGTGCCAGCTCACCTAACTGGGGGGAAGAGACCCAGTACTTC
. TRBJ2-2 TRBV7-2 16 . CASSRPGGSGTGELFF TGTGCCAGCAGCCGCCCCGGAGGTAGCGGCACCGGGGAGCTGTTTTTT
few TRBJ2-1 TRBV9 15 TRBD2 CASSTAGDWDNEQFF TGTGCCAGCAGCACAGCGGGAGACTGGGACAATGAGCAGTTCTTC
. TRBJ1-2 TRBV28 14 . CASSLSGHNYGYTF TGTGCCAGCAGTTTATCCGGGCACAACTATGGCTACACCTTC
few TRBJ1-4 TRBV6-1 15 TRBD1 CASRPRTGLYEKLFF TGTGCCAGCAGACCTCGGACAGGGTTGTATGAAAAACTGTTTTTT